This T cell receptor beta chain was observed in a study of metastatic and nonmetastatic thyroid tumors. The CDR3 totals 15 residues. From germline, CDR1 is MNHEY and CDR2 SVGEGT. Germline trimming cut 4 bases from V and 3 bases from J; bases unmatched to any gene: 8. Until they underwent thyroid surgery, no patient had received any treatment. TCRdb reanalyzed the PCR reads with MiXCR. In the table there are 55,000 or so clones, over 15% of which are singletons. The chain couples TRBV6-2 or TRBV6-3 to TRBJ2-7, with TRBD1 identical over 8 bases. Source material: blood. This TCR came from a female donor with papillary thyroid cancer or a benign thyroid nodule (not recorded which). Some clones in this sample may be carry-over from other donors' samples. CDR3 nucleotides: TGTGCCAGCAGTTTCACCGGGACAGGCCACTACGAGCAGTACTTC. Residues: CASSFTGTGHYEQYF.